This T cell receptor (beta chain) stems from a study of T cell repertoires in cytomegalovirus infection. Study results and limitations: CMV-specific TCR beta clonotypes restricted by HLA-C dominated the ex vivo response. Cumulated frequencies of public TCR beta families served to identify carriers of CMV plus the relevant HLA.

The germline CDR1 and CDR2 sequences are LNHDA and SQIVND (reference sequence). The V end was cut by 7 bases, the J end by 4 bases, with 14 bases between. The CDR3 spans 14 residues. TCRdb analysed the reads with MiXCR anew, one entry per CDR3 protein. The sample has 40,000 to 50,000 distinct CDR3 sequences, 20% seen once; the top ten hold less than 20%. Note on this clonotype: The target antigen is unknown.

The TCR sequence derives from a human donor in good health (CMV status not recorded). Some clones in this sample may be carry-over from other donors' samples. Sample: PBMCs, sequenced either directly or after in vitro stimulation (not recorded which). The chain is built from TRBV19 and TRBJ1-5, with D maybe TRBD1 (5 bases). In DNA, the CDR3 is TGTGCCAGTACGGGGGATTGGACTAATCAGCCCCAGCATTTT. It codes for CASTGDWTNQPQHF.